This is a list of T cell receptor beta chains from one sample in a study of T cell repertoires in cytomegalovirus infection. TCRdb re-called the reads through MiXCR, storing one row per CDR3 protein. The sample carries nearly 550,000 distinct CDR3 sequences, about 15% recorded once. Input material: CD8+ T cells from PBMCs. The receptors were gathered from a human donor in good health (CMV status not recorded). Some clones in this sample may be carry-over from other donors' samples. Each CDR3 is given with its conserved first and last residue. D genes are given only for firm matches. A clone size is listed for some rows: how often the clone was seen (once, few, many), or a class if it is expanded.

V	D	size	J	DNA	CDR3
TRBV5-4	NA	NA	TRBJ1-2	TGTGCCAGCAGCGTGGGAATCAAGGATGGCTACACCTTC	CASSVGIKDGYTF
TRBV4-2	TRBD2	NA	TRBJ2-1	TGTGCCAGCAGCCAAGGCGGGGGGAACAATGAGCAGTTCTTC	CASSQGGGNNEQFF
TRBV7-9	TRBD2	many	TRBJ2-3	TGTGCCAGCAGCTCGGGAGGGAGTTTAACAGATACGCAGTATTTT	CASSSGGSLTDTQYF
TRBV2	NA	NA	TRBJ2-7	TGTGCCAGCGGGGGGCGCGAGCAGTACTTC	CASGGREQYF
TRBV19	NA	many	TRBJ1-2	TGTGCCAGTAGCCCGGGGCCCGCGTCCGGTAACTTC	CASSPGPASGNF
TRBV5-4	NA	NA	TRBJ1-5	TGTGCCAGCAGCAACCAGGTTCCGGGGGGTAATCAGCCCCAGCATTTT	CASSNQVPGGNQPQHF
TRBV10-3	NA	many	TRBJ2-1	TGTGCCATCAGTGTTAGCAATGAGCAGTTCTTC	CAISVSNEQFF
TRBV7-3	NA	many	TRBJ2-1	TGTGCCAGCAGCTTAACGGGAGGGGGCAATGAGCAGTTCTTC	CASSLTGGGNEQFF
TRBV7-8	NA	many	TRBJ1-3	TGTGCCAGCAGCTTAGTCAGGGGTGGTGGAAACACCATATATTTT	CASSLVRGGGNTIYF
TRBV7-6	TRBD2	many	TRBJ2-1	TGTGCCAGCAGCCCTAGGCTAGCGGGGGAACCCAGCTCCTACAATGAGCAGTTCTTC	CASSPRLAGEPSSYNEQFF
TRBV11-2	NA	few	TRBJ1-2	TGTGCCAGCAGCACAACTTCACAGGGCGCCGTGCTAGGGGCTAACTATGGCTACACCTTC	CASSTTSQGAVLGANYGYTF
TRBV27	NA	many	TRBJ1-1	TGTGCCAGCAGTTTCGCAGGGCAAACTGAAGCTTTCTTT	CASSFAGQTEAFF
TRBV7-9	NA	many	TRBJ2-7	TGTGCCAGCTCCAGGGCTGGGGAGCAGTACTTC	CASSRAGEQYF
TRBV6-5	TRBD2	few	TRBJ2-2	TGTGCCAGCAGACTTAATAGGCTAGCGGGGGAAGATACCGGGGAGCTGTTTTTT	CASRLNRLAGEDTGELFF
TRBV5-5	TRBD1	NA	TRBJ2-1	TGTGCCAGCAGCTCAAGGACAGGGAGAGAGCAGTTCTTC	CASSSRTGREQFF
TRBV7-9	NA	many	TRBJ1-1	TGTGCCAGCAGCCCAGCACCTAGGACGGACACTGAAGCTTTCTTT	CASSPAPRTDTEAFF
TRBV9	NA	few	TRBJ1-6	TGTGCCAGCAGCGTCGATGGGGACGGGTCACCCCTCCACTTT	CASSVDGDGSPLHF
TRBV7-9	TRBD1	NA	TRBJ2-3	TGTGCCAGCAGCGTTCCCCCCCCGGGACAGAGCACAGATACGCAGTATTTT	CASSVPPPGQSTDTQYF
TRBV5-1	NA	NA	TRBJ1-4	TGCGCCAGCAGCTCCTCTGGACAGCTTAATGAAAAACTGTTTTTT	CASSSSGQLNEKLFF
TRBV28	NA	many	TRBJ1-1	TGTGCCAGCAGCGGACGCCGTGTGCGCAACACTGAAGCTTTCTTT	CASSGRRVRNTEAFF
TRBV7-4	TRBD1	NA	TRBJ1-4	TGTGCCAGCAGCGAACGCGGGACAGGAAGGATGGTGACTAATGAAAATCTGTTTTTT	CASSERGTGRMVTNENLFF
TRBV3-1	TRBD1	few	TRBJ1-2	TGTGCCAGCAGCCAAGATAGCGGCAGGGGGCCAGGAAACTATGGCTACACCTTC	CASSQDSGRGPGNYGYTF
TRBV7-3	TRBD1	many	TRBJ1-1	TGTGCCAGCAGCCCGGGACAGGGTGAAGCTTTCTTT	CASSPGQGEAFF
TRBV7-6	NA	many	TRBJ1-6	TGTGCCAGCAGCTTAGGGCGGCAGCTAGACTCACCCCTCCACTTT	CASSLGRQLDSPLHF
TRBV15	NA	NA	TRBJ2-1	TGTGCCACCAGCAGATACCCCAATGAGCAGTTCTTC	CATSRYPNEQFF
TRBV27	NA	many	TRBJ1-5	TGTGCCAGCAGTCTCTGGAGGGGCAATCAGCCCCAGCATTTT	CASSLWRGNQPQHF
TRBV6-1	NA	NA	TRBJ2-7	TGTGCCAGCAAAGTAGGGAGAGACGAGCAGTACTTC	CASKVGRDEQYF
TRBV4-1	NA	few	TRBJ2-1	TGCGCCAGCAGCCAAGAAGGACCTAGGAATGAGCAGTTCTTC	CASSQEGPRNEQFF
TRBV11-2	NA	NA	TRBJ2-1	TGTGCCAGCAGCGGATTCATCCCTCCCTCTGATGGTCCATTCTCCTACAATGAGCAGTTCTTC	CASSGFIPPSDGPFSYNEQFF
TRBV6-5	NA	few	TRBJ2-7	TGTGCCAGCAGTTACTTCGGGGTGCCCCTCTACGAGCAGTACTTC	CASSYFGVPLYEQYF
TRBV28	NA	many	TRBJ1-5	TGTGCCAGCAGTTTATCGTCCCCGGGGGACAATCAGCCCCAGCATTTT	CASSLSSPGDNQPQHF
TRBV20-1	NA	few	TRBJ2-5	TGCAGTGCTAGTATCCTAGCGACGGGCCAAGAGACCCAGTACTTC	CSASILATGQETQYF
TRBV5-6	TRBD1	many	TRBJ1-1	TGTGCCAGCAGTTGGGACAGGGAAGGGACTGAAGCTTTCTTT	CASSWDREGTEAFF
TRBV4-1	NA	NA	TRBJ1-2	TGCGCCAGCAGCGAATTGAGCGCTAACTATGGCTACACCTTC	CASSELSANYGYTF
TRBV7-3	TRBD2	many	TRBJ2-2	TGTGCCAGCAGCTTAAAGGCTAGCGGCGCGGGAGGGGAGCTGTTTTTT	CASSLKASGAGGELFF
TRBV27	NA	few	TRBJ2-1	TGTGCCAGCAGTTTCTCGGGGTTCGGTGGGGATGAGCAGTTCTTC	CASSFSGFGGDEQFF
TRBV6-1	TRBD2	NA	TRBJ2-7	TGTGCCAGCAGTCCCCGACTAGCGGGGGTCTACGAGCAGTACTTC	CASSPRLAGVYEQYF
TRBV5-1	TRBD1	NA	TRBJ2-3	TGCGCCAGCAGGTCGGACAGGGGGCTCGTAGATACGCAGTATTTT	CASRSDRGLVDTQYF
TRBV7-4	NA	NA	TRBJ2-7	TGTGCCAGCAGCCCCTGGTACATAGCCTACGAGCAGTACTTC	CASSPWYIAYEQYF
TRBV19	NA	NA	TRBJ1-2	TGTGCCACCGAATCACCCTTCTATGGCTACACCTTC	CATESPFYGYTF
TRBV2	NA	NA	TRBJ2-5	TGTGCCAGCATTCTTCAGGTCCAGACCCAGTACTTC	CASILQVQTQYF
TRBV3-1	NA	NA	TRBJ2-5	TGTGCCAGCAGCCAAGTCATGGCTAGACGGCCCCTAGGACAAGAGACCCAGTACTTC	CASSQVMARRPLGQETQYF
TRBV7-9	NA	NA	TRBJ2-7	TGTGCCAGCAGCCCGACAATAGGGGGGGCTGGATACGAGCAGTACTTC	CASSPTIGGAGYEQYF
TRBV10-2	NA	many	TRBJ2-1	TGCGCCAGCAGTGACTCGGATCAGGGGTGGGGGGAGCAGTTCTTC	CASSDSDQGWGEQFF
TRBV7-9	TRBD2	many	TRBJ2-1	TGTGCCAGCAGCTCTCGGGGGGGCCCCCTTAGGAATGAGCAGTTCTTC	CASSSRGGPLRNEQFF
TRBV6-5	NA	NA	TRBJ2-1	TGTGCCAGCAGTTACGACCGGGGTAGCTCCTACAATGAGCAGTTCTTC	CASSYDRGSSYNEQFF
TRBV10-3	TRBD1	many	TRBJ2-3	TGTGCCATCAACGGACAGGGCCCCGCAGATACGCAGTATTTT	CAINGQGPADTQYF
TRBV9	TRBD2	NA	TRBJ2-3	TGTGCCAGCAGCCCCGGGACTAGCGGTAATACGCAGTATTTT	CASSPGTSGNTQYF
TRBV27	TRBD1	many	TRBJ1-1	TGTGCCAGCAGCACGCAGAGGACAGGGAACACTGAAGCTTTCTTT	CASSTQRTGNTEAFF
TRBV7-9	NA	many	TRBJ1-4	TGTGCCAGCAGAGGTCCGGGTCCACGACCCGAAAAACTGTTTTTT	CASRGPGPRPEKLFF
TRBV4-1	NA	NA	TRBJ1-1	TGCGCCAGCAGCTCCCTAGGAGGGAACACTGAAGCTTTCTTT	CASSSLGGNTEAFF
TRBV11-2	NA	many	TRBJ1-4	TGTGCCAGCAGCTTAGTCGCCCGCCCCGATGAAAAACTGTTTTTT	CASSLVARPDEKLFF
TRBV13	NA	few	TRBJ1-1	TGTGCCAGCAGCTCAACGCGCCGAGCCAACACTGAAGCTTTCTTT	CASSSTRRANTEAFF
TRBV19	NA	many	TRBJ1-5	TGTGCCAGTAGTATATTCTCCGGGCGTCAGCCCCAGCATTTT	CASSIFSGRQPQHF
TRBV27	TRBD1	few	TRBJ2-2	TGTGCCAGCAGTTTTTCCCCCGGGACAGGGGCTACCGGGGAGCTGTTTTTT	CASSFSPGTGATGELFF
TRBV7-9	NA	many	TRBJ1-2	TGTGCCAGCACCGCGGACATTAACTATGGCTACACCTTC	CASTADINYGYTF
TRBV29-1	TRBD1	NA	TRBJ1-4	TGCAGCGTTTGGACAGGGGGCCTGAATGAAAAACTGTTTTTT	CSVWTGGLNEKLFF